The present T cell receptor beta chain was sequenced within a study of shared clonotypes between healthy human individuals. The CDR3 is 19 residues long. CDR1 SGHVS and CDR2 FQNEAQ come from the germline V gene. J lost 0 bases, V lost 5 bases, and 12 bases had no gene match. The method was immunoSEQ multiplex PCR; TCRdb's version includes in-frame clones alone and lacks a portion of them. The sample lists about 680,000 clones, 92% occurring once. Concerning this clone: Its antigen is as yet unknown.

CD45RO-negative cells were positively selected for CCR7, leaving out terminally differentiated effector memory CD45RA+ cells. General observations from the study: Clonotype sharing among donors, it was expected, would be affected by sequencing depth. Limited genetic and exposure-history diversity came from having few donors.

Sequencing was performed on naive CD8+ T cells sorted from blood. The chain carries TRBV7-8 and TRBJ2-1, with 11 bases identical to TRBD2. The origin of this receptor is a man under 40 in good health. The DNA for the CDR3 is TGTGCCAGCAGCCGAAGCGTACTAGCGGGAGTCAGCTCCTACAATGAGCAGTTCTTC. It yields the protein CASSRSVLAGVSSYNEQFF.